This entry features one TCR beta chain sequence. The data originate from a study of T cells in Graves' hyperthyroidism and ophthalmopathy. Using RNA transcripts as the source, TCR beta CDR3 regions were amplified. A first-round RT-PCR of the TCR CDR3 used the HTBI primer set. MiXCR was run by TCRdb on the multiplex PCR reads, yielding one entry per CDR3 protein. The sample has about 700,000 distinct CDR3 sequences, just under 45% seen once; the top ten hold approximately 6.8%. The sequence was obtained from an adult man with Graves' disease, either hyperthyroidism or ophthalmopathy (not recorded which). The sequenced material came from peripheral blood or thyroid tissue (not recorded which).

CDR3 DNA sequence: TGTGCCAGCAGCGGAGAACGGGGGGCGAGGTACACCGGGGAGCTGTTTTTT. Translation gives CASSGERGARYTGELFF. The rearrangement uses TRBV9 and TRBJ2-2, with a possible D match to TRBD2 (7 bases). V lost 3 bases, J lost 3 bases, and 18 bases lay in between. CDR1 and CDR2 from the germline V gene are SGDLS and YYNGEE. The CDR3 is made up of 17 amino acids.